Given below is one T cell receptor beta chain in context. Its antigen is not known. The data were obtained in a study of cytotoxic CD8 clonotypes in ibrutinib-treated CLL. The data were produced by immunoSEQ multiplex PCR, yet TCRdb's version contains in-frame clones alone and is incomplete. The sample yields around 97,000 clones, roughly 80% seen once. General study points: Clonality increased at ibrutinib response, then returned toward baseline at progression.

Sequenced material: PBMCs, taken after 12 months of ibrutinib treatment. The clonotype was recovered from a human donor with chronic lymphocytic leukemia.

CDR3 loop: CASSEVGQGAYYGYTF. CDR3 nucleotide sequence: TGTGCCAGCAGTGAAGTCGGCCAGGGGGCGTACTATGGCTACACCTTC. The chain recombines TRBV6-1 with TRBJ1-2; 8 bases are shared with TRBD1. The V segment lost 1 base and the J segment 3 bases; nucleotides outside the gene matches: 7. Germline loops: CDR1 MNHNS, CDR2 SASEGT. The CDR3 length is 16 residues.